Listed below are T cell receptor beta chains from one sample, sequenced in a study of human T cells and chemical hapten exposure. One entry per CDR3 protein, called by TCRdb with MiXCR from the RACE reads. Of over 75,000 distinct CDR3 sequences detected, about 8% appear once; the ten largest clones hold roughly 1.5%. The specimen was whole blood, collected in connection with sensitization to the hapten diphenylcyclopropenone (DPC). Receptors were obtained from a woman aged 25 to 39 with alopecia areata. Some clones in this sample may be carry-over from other donors' samples. The CDR3 runs from the conserved cysteine through the conserved F or W. The D gene is left open where the match is weak. Not all rows give a size; the values are once, few, many and, for expanded clones, a class.

j_gene	v_gene	d_gene	abundance	CDR3aa	CDR3nt
TRBJ1-1	TRBV2	TRBD1	many	CASTYSGGYTEAFF	TGTGCCAGCACCTACTCAGGGGGTTACACTGAAGCTTTCTTT
TRBJ2-5	TRBV29-1	.	.	CSVQAGQETQYF	TGCAGCGTTCAAGCCGGACAAGAGACCCAGTACTTC
TRBJ1-1	TRBV19	.	.	CASSINGEAEAFF	TGTGCCAGTAGTATAAACGGGGAGGCTGAAGCTTTCTTT
TRBJ1-1	TRBV20-1	.	many	CSASRSPGTEAFF	TGCAGTGCTAGTAGATCCCCAGGCACTGAAGCTTTCTTT
TRBJ1-2	TRBV7-2	.	few	CASSLDLGPYGYTF	TGTGCCAGCAGCTTAGATCTAGGTCCCTATGGCTACACCTTC
TRBJ2-3	TRBV5-6	.	few	CASSCTSTDTQYF	TGTGCCAGCAGCTGTACGTCGACAGATACGCAGTATTTT
TRBJ1-1	TRBV2	.	many	CASSDTGAEAFF	TGTGCCAGCAGTGACACAGGCGCTGAAGCTTTCTTT
TRBJ1-6	TRBV20-1	.	few	CSARIGTVNSPLHF	TGCAGTGCGCGGATCGGGACGGTTAATTCACCCCTCCACTTT
TRBJ1-3	TRBV3-1	.	many	CASSQWGPRNTIYF	TGTGCCAGCAGCCAATGGGGTCCACGGAACACCATATATTTT
TRBJ1-2	TRBV7-2	.	many	CASSSTGTYGYTF	TGTGCCAGCAGCTCCACAGGGACCTATGGCTACACCTTC
TRBJ2-7	TRBV6-5	TRBD1	many	CASSGQGGYVEQYF	TGTGCCAGCAGTGGACAGGGAGGCTACGTCGAGCAGTACTTC
TRBJ1-2	TRBV7-2	.	.	CASSPQTGQGDGYTF	TGTGCCAGCAGCCCTCAAACCGGGCAGGGCGATGGCTACACCTTC
TRBJ2-1	TRBV11-2	.	many	CASSPRTSSNEQFF	TGTGCCAGCAGCCCCCGGACCTCTAGTAATGAGCAGTTCTTC
TRBJ1-5	TRBV5-5	.	.	CASSAGPWGQGQPQHF	TGTGCCAGCAGCGCGGGACCCTGGGGGCAGGGTCAGCCCCAGCATTTT
TRBJ2-1	TRBV12-3/TRBV12-4	TRBD1	few	CASSFGDSSYNEQFF	TGTGCCAGCAGTTTTGGGGACAGCTCCTACAATGAGCAGTTCTTC
TRBJ1-1	TRBV5-6	TRBD1	.	CATKRTGNTEAFF	TGTGCCACCAAAAGGACAGGGAACACTGAAGCTTTCTTT
TRBJ1-1	TRBV27	.	many	CASSLRDFTEAFF	TGTGCCAGCAGTTTAAGGGATTTCACTGAAGCTTTCTTT
TRBJ2-3	TRBV12-3/TRBV12-4	.	many	CASSSGNTDTQYF	TGTGCCAGCAGTTCAGGAAACACAGATACGCAGTATTTT
TRBJ2-2	TRBV29-1	TRBD1	few	CSVAVPDRGSTGELFF	TGCAGCGTTGCGGTCCCGGACAGGGGTAGCACCGGGGAGCTGTTTTTT
TRBJ1-2	TRBV24-1	TRBD1	.	CATSASGTDYGYTF	TGTGCCACCAGTGCGTCCGGGACAGACTATGGCTACACCTTC
TRBJ1-5	TRBV5-6	.	few	CASSQQRSPLIEPQHF	TGTGCCAGCAGCCAACAGCGGTCTCCTTTGATCGAGCCCCAGCATTTT
TRBJ1-5	TRBV5-1	.	.	CASSLGDKPNQPQHF	TGCGCCAGCAGCTTGGGGGACAAGCCGAATCAGCCCCAGCATTTT
TRBJ2-7	TRBV20-1	.	many	CSAVRGGRSHEQYF	TGCAGTGCCGTCAGGGGGGGCAGGTCCCACGAGCAGTACTTC
TRBJ1-1	TRBV5-6	.	many	CASSLNSLLQAFF	TGTGCCAGCAGCTTGAACAGCTTGCTTCAGGCTTTCTTT
TRBJ2-7	TRBV6-5	TRBD1	many	CASSPGTGWYEQYF	TGTGCCAGCAGTCCCGGGACAGGGTGGTACGAGCAGTACTTC
TRBJ1-1	TRBV9	.	many	CASSVGTHEGTEAFF	TGTGCCAGCAGCGTTGGCACGCATGAGGGCACTGAAGCTTTCTTT
TRBJ2-6	TRBV15	.	few	CATSAGESGANVLTF	TGTGCCACCAGCGCAGGGGAATCTGGGGCCAACGTCCTGACTTTC
TRBJ1-2	TRBV10-3	TRBD1	.	CAISEGQGLVGYTF	TGTGCCATCAGTGAGGGACAGGGACTCGTCGGCTACACCTTC
TRBJ1-4	TRBV10-3	.	.	CAISDGVWKEKLFF	TGTGCCATCAGTGATGGGGTGTGGAAAGAAAAACTGTTTTTT
TRBJ2-3	TRBV3-1	.	many	CASSQATDTQYF	TGTGCCAGCAGCCAAGCTACAGATACGCAGTATTTT
TRBJ1-1	TRBV10-1	.	few	CASSEQGGETEAFF	TGCGCCAGCAGTGAGCAAGGGGGTGAGACTGAAGCTTTCTTT
TRBJ2-3	TRBV20-1	TRBD1	many	CSARDPGGDTQYF	TGCAGTGCTAGAGATCCAGGGGGAGATACGCAGTATTTT
TRBJ1-1	TRBV6-5	TRBD1	.	CASSRSQGGGMNTEAFF	TGTGCCAGCAGCCGCAGCCAGGGAGGGGGCATGAACACTGAAGCTTTCTTT
TRBJ1-6	TRBV6-5	TRBD1	many	CASSYFGTGDSPLHF	TGTGCCAGCAGTTACTTCGGGACAGGAGATTCACCCCTCCACTTT
TRBJ2-5	TRBV2	TRBD1	few	CASSQGQCQETQYF	TGTGCCAGCAGCCAGGGACAGTGCCAAGAGACCCAGTACTTC
TRBJ2-1	TRBV9	TRBD1	many	CASSPSRDRDNEQFF	TGTGCCAGCAGCCCGTCCCGGGACAGGGACAATGAGCAGTTCTTC
TRBJ2-3	TRBV2	.	many	CASRTGPFSTDTQYF	TGTGCCAGCAGGACAGGACCCTTTAGCACAGATACGCAGTATTTT
TRBJ1-2	TRBV20-1	.	many	CSAIIRRENYGYTF	TGCAGTGCTATCATACGCAGGGAGAACTATGGCTACACCTTC
TRBJ2-3	TRBV9	TRBD2	few	CASSIGTSGIWDTQYF	TGTGCCAGCAGCATTGGGACTAGCGGAATTTGGGATACGCAGTATTTT
TRBJ1-4	TRBV12-3/TRBV12-4	.	.	CAGRGGNEKLFF	TGTGCCGGTAGGGGGGGGAATGAAAAACTGTTTTTT
TRBJ1-1	TRBV10-3	.	.	CAISEQNTEAFF	TGTGCCATCAGTGAGCAGAACACTGAAGCTTTCTTT
TRBJ1-1	TRBV28	.	many	CASSFSGSGAFF	TGTGCCAGCAGTTTCTCAGGGTCGGGAGCTTTCTTT
TRBJ1-1	TRBV3-1	.	many	CASSQANRVNTEAFF	TGTGCCAGCAGCCAAGCTAACAGGGTGAACACTGAAGCTTTCTTT